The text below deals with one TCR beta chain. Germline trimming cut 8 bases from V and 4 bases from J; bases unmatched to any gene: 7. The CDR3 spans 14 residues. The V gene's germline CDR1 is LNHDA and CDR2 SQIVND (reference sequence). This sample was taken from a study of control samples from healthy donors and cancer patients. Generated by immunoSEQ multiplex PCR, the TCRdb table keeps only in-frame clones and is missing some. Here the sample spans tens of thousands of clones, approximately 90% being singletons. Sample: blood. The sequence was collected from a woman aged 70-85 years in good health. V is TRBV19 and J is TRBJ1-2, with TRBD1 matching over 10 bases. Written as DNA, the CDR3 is TGTGCCAGTTCCCGGGACAGGGGCTCCTATGGCTACACCTTC. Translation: CASSRDRGSYGYTF.